This TCR beta chain was documented in a study of CD8 T cells in Susac syndrome. Study context: Patients with Susac syndrome who were sequenced included more than five with active disease and about 8 in remission.

Sequencing of TCR beta, carried out with a high-throughput approach, was applied to CD8+ and CD4+ T cells from the blood. Recently defined diagnostic criteria for definite or probable disease were fulfilled by Susac syndrome patients. Random-hexamer reverse transcription was applied to roughly 0.5 to 1 ug RNA. From the immunoSEQ multiplex PCR reads, TCRdb called clonotypes with MiXCR, one entry per CDR3 protein. The table lists roughly 220,000 distinct CDR3 sequences, less than 95% of them singletons. The germline gives CDR1 SGDLS, CDR2 YYNGEE. This CDR3 contains 12 residues. With 3 bases removed from V and 4 bases from J, the gap between germline ends came to 7 bases.

This sequence originates from a human donor with Susac syndrome. Sequencing was performed on CD4+ T cells from PBMCs. The rearrangement uses TRBV9 and TRBJ2-5; no reliable D call. The CDR3 bases are TGTGCCAGCAGCGCCTCACTAGAGACCCAGTACTTC. It codes for CASSASLETQYF.